This record concerns one T cell receptor beta chain sequence. The data are from a study of blood T cell repertoires in COVID-19. CDR1 is SNHLY and CDR2 is FYNNEI in the germline V gene. This CDR3 comprises 12 residues. The J segment lost 4 bases and the V segment lost 6 bases, leaving 2 bases of the junction unmatched. The repertoire was sequenced with immunoSEQ multiplex PCR; TCRdb's copy has only in-frame clones and lacks some. This repertoire shows about 240,000 clones, approximately 83% found once; its top ten account for about 3.3%. Input material: PBMCs or T cells enriched from blood (not recorded which). The clonotype was recovered from a woman in her forties with acute COVID-19. This sequence joins TRBV2 and TRBJ1-1, with 7 nucleotides matching TRBD1. CDR3 residues: CASSDRATEAFF. CDR3 DNA sequence: TGTGCCAGCAGCGACAGGGCCACTGAAGCTTTCTTT. Complete variable domain (other parts from reference TRBV2 and TRBJ1-1): EPEVTQTPSHQVTQMGQEVILRCVPISNHLYFYWYRQILGQKVEFLVSFYNNEISEKSEIFDDQFSVERPDGSNFTLKIRSTKLEDSAMYFCASSDRATEAFFGQGTRLTVV.